These T cell receptor beta chains were read from a single sample in a study of cytomegalovirus exposure and HLA in healthy donors. Assay used: immunoSEQ multiplex PCR; TCRdb lists only in-frame clones, some missing. In total, the table holds around 140,000 clones. The sequenced material came from PBMCs. These TCRs come from a man aged 18 to 30 in good health and CMV-seronegative. CDR3s include the opening cysteine and the closing phenylalanine or tryptophan. Fields, in order: V gene, J gene, D gene, CDR3 length, CDR3 DNA, CDR3 protein. A D gene is named only where the DNA matches it firmly.

v_gene: TRBV2; j_gene: TRBJ1-5; d_gene: NA; len: 15; CDR3nt: TGTGCCAGCAGGGATACCGGGCAGGGTGGTCAGCCCCAGCATTTT; CDR3aa: CASRDTGQGGQPQHF
v_gene: TRBV29-1; j_gene: TRBJ1-2; d_gene: NA; len: 11; CDR3nt: TGCAGCGCTCAGAGGGCCTTGGGCTACACCTTC; CDR3aa: CSAQRALGYTF
v_gene: TRBV7-2; j_gene: TRBJ1-5; d_gene: NA; len: 16; CDR3nt: TGTGCCAGCAGCTTAGTGGGGGGATCGAGCAATCAGCCCCAGCATTTT; CDR3aa: CASSLVGGSSNQPQHF
v_gene: TRBV7-6; j_gene: TRBJ1-5; d_gene: NA; len: 13; CDR3nt: TGTGCCAGCAGCTTAGAGGAGAATCAGCCCCAGCATTTT; CDR3aa: CASSLEENQPQHF
v_gene: TRBV5-4; j_gene: TRBJ2-5; d_gene: NA; len: 13; CDR3nt: TGTGCCAGCAGCCGGGATCTAGAAGAGACCCAGTACTTC; CDR3aa: CASSRDLEETQYF
v_gene: TRBV5-6; j_gene: TRBJ2-1; d_gene: TRBD2; len: 16; CDR3nt: TGTGCCAGCAGCTTGGTCAGGAGCGGGAGGGGAAATGAGCAGTTCTTC; CDR3aa: CASSLVRSGRGNEQFF
v_gene: TRBV4-1; j_gene: TRBJ2-7; d_gene: NA; len: 13; CDR3nt: TGCGCCAGCAGCCAAGCCCAGGGGTACGAGCAGTACTTC; CDR3aa: CASSQAQGYEQYF
v_gene: TRBV9; j_gene: TRBJ2-6; d_gene: NA; len: 17; CDR3nt: TGTGCCAGCAGCATCAGGGGAGAAAGGGCTGGGGCCAACGTCCTGACTTTC; CDR3aa: CASSIRGERAGANVLTF
v_gene: TRBV6-5; j_gene: TRBJ2-1; d_gene: TRBD1; len: 15; CDR3nt: TGTGCCAGCAGTCCGCCGGGACAGGGATTCTATGAGCAGTTCTTC; CDR3aa: CASSPPGQGFYEQFF
v_gene: TRBV9; j_gene: TRBJ2-2; d_gene: NA; len: 13; CDR3nt: TGTGCCAGCAGCGGAGATGCTTCCGGGGAGCTGTTTTTT; CDR3aa: CASSGDASGELFF
v_gene: TRBV7-9; j_gene: TRBJ2-1; d_gene: TRBD2; len: 16; CDR3nt: TGTGCCAGCAGCCACCTACTAGCGGGAGAGTACAATGAGCAGTTCTTC; CDR3aa: CASSHLLAGEYNEQFF
v_gene: TRBV5-4; j_gene: TRBJ1-1; d_gene: TRBD1; len: 14; CDR3nt: TGTGCCAGCAGCTTCGACAGGGGGAACACTGAAGCTTTCTTT; CDR3aa: CASSFDRGNTEAFF
v_gene: TRBV28; j_gene: TRBJ1-1; d_gene: NA; len: 13; CDR3nt: TGTGCCAGCAGGATCACAGGGATCACTGAAGCTTTCTTT; CDR3aa: CASRITGITEAFF
v_gene: TRBV2; j_gene: TRBJ1-4; d_gene: NA; len: 15; CDR3nt: TGTGCCAGCAGTGAAGCTACAGCCAGTAATGAAAAACTGTTTTTT; CDR3aa: CASSEATASNEKLFF
v_gene: TRBV20-1; j_gene: TRBJ2-1; d_gene: NA; len: 10; CDR3nt: TGCAGTGCTAGAGACGGTGAGCAGTTCTTC; CDR3aa: CSARDGEQFF
v_gene: TRBV2; j_gene: TRBJ2-5; d_gene: NA; len: 13; CDR3nt: TGTGCCAGCAGTGACTCTATCGAGGAGACCCAGTACTTC; CDR3aa: CASSDSIEETQYF
v_gene: TRBV30; j_gene: TRBJ1-2; d_gene: TRBD1; len: 13; CDR3nt: TGTGCCTGGGCCCGGGACAGGCCCTATGGCTACACCTTC; CDR3aa: CAWARDRPYGYTF
v_gene: TRBV9; j_gene: TRBJ2-2; d_gene: TRBD1; len: 16; CDR3nt: TGTGCCAGCAGCGCTCGTAGTCAGGGGGTGATCGGGGAGCTGTTTTTT; CDR3aa: CASSARSQGVIGELFF
v_gene: TRBV6-1; j_gene: TRBJ2-5; d_gene: TRBD2; len: 15; CDR3nt: TGTGCCAGCTACCGTCCAGCGGGGAGGTTGGAGACCCAGTACTTC; CDR3aa: CASYRPAGRLETQYF
v_gene: TRBV4-2; j_gene: TRBJ2-3; d_gene: NA; len: 15; CDR3nt: TGTGCCAGCAGCCAAGAAGTCCAGCGAACAGATACGCAGTATTTT; CDR3aa: CASSQEVQRTDTQYF
v_gene: TRBV6-1; j_gene: TRBJ2-1; d_gene: NA; len: 15; CDR3nt: TGTGCCAGCAGTGAAGACAGGATTTCCTACAATGAGCAGTTCTTC; CDR3aa: CASSEDRISYNEQFF
v_gene: TRBV11-2; j_gene: TRBJ2-7; d_gene: NA; len: 17; CDR3nt: TGTGCCAGCAGCTTCACTACCGCGGGGCGGGGGCCCTACGAGCAGTACTTC; CDR3aa: CASSFTTAGRGPYEQYF
v_gene: TRBV12-2; j_gene: TRBJ2-7; d_gene: NA; len: 15; CDR3nt: TGTGCAAGTCGCTGGCTAGCGGGTTGGGAATACGAGCAGTACTTC; CDR3aa: CASRWLAGWEYEQYF
v_gene: TRBV9; j_gene: TRBJ1-2; d_gene: TRBD1; len: 17; CDR3nt: TGTGCCAGCAGCGTAGGCAGGACAGGGGAAACCTGGGATGGCTACACCTTC; CDR3aa: CASSVGRTGETWDGYTF
v_gene: TRBV29-1; j_gene: TRBJ1-1; d_gene: NA; len: 13; CDR3nt: TGCAGCGTGAGACAGGCAGTCCAGTCTGAAGCTTTCTTT; CDR3aa: CSVRQAVQSEAFF
v_gene: TRBV16; j_gene: TRBJ1-1; d_gene: NA; len: 14; CDR3nt: TGTGCCAGCAGCCAAAATAAGCAGGGGACTGAAGCTTTCTTT; CDR3aa: CASSQNKQGTEAFF
v_gene: TRBV28; j_gene: TRBJ1-5; d_gene: NA; len: 14; CDR3nt: TGTGCCAGCAGTTTCCTTCGGGGGGCTCAGCCCCAGCATTTT; CDR3aa: CASSFLRGAQPQHF
v_gene: TRBV7-9; j_gene: TRBJ2-7; d_gene: TRBD2; len: 14; CDR3nt: TGTGCCAGCAGCCCAGGACTAGATGGGTCCGAGCAGTACTTC; CDR3aa: CASSPGLDGSEQYF
v_gene: TRBV27; j_gene: TRBJ1-5; d_gene: NA; len: 14; CDR3nt: TGTGCCAGCAGTATGACAGCCCGGGGGCAGCCCCAGCATTTT; CDR3aa: CASSMTARGQPQHF
v_gene: TRBV7-3; j_gene: TRBJ2-1; d_gene: NA; len: 14; CDR3nt: TGTGCCAGCAGCTTAACGGGCAGGGGAACTGAGCAGTTCTTC; CDR3aa: CASSLTGRGTEQFF
v_gene: TRBV27; j_gene: TRBJ2-3; d_gene: NA; len: 13; CDR3nt: TGTGCCAGCAGTTCCCCCGGGGCAGATACGCAGTATTTT; CDR3aa: CASSSPGADTQYF